Below, one TCR beta chain is given with its context. Its antigen remains unidentified. Germline CDR1 reads SQVTM; CDR2 reads ANQGSEA. This CDR3 region has 14 residues. V gave up 8 bases and J gave up 0 bases, with 14 bases separating them. The data derive from a study of identical twins. Study-wide results and caveats: Cord blood beta clonotypes present at high abundance carried fewer insertions; no such pattern appeared in memory repertoires. These conclusions were based on statistical analysis (cross-sectional, not following the same donors).

Template switching (which added a universal primer site) was used, and cDNA carried unique molecular identifiers. TCRdb reanalysed the 5' RACE reads using MiXCR and keeps one entry per CDR3 protein. The repertoire holds nearly 900,000 distinct CDR3 sequences, about 12% seen once, with about 1.5% in the top ten. The sample was also reused in another study, on yellow fever vaccine responses in identical twins. As reported in that work: Vaccine T cell responses of twins reportedly seemed partly convergent and partly personalized.

This chain links TRBV29-1 with TRBJ2-1; D is unresolved. The sequenced material came from PBMCs. The clonotype was recovered from a woman aged 18-35 years in good health. CDR3 loop: CSPRSSSSYNEQFF. The CDR3 nucleotides read TGCAGCCCCCGGTCTTCCAGCTCCTACAATGAGCAGTTCTTC.